A selection of T cell receptor beta chains follows, all from one sample in a study of blood T cell repertoires in COVID-19. TCRdb keeps only in-frame clones here, not all; method: immunoSEQ multiplex PCR. Seen here are 200,000 to 300,000 clones, over 80% observed once, and the top ten hold more than 6%. Source material: peripheral blood. Every receptor here comes from a woman aged 60-70 years with active or convalescent COVID-19. CDR3s include the opening cysteine and the closing phenylalanine or tryptophan. The D gene is left open where the match is weak. Some rows mark clone size as missing; the rest say once, few, many or name a class of expanded clone.

.,TRBJ1-1,TRBD1,TRBV19,TGTGCCAGTAGTGTCGGACAGGGGGCAGGTGAAGCTTTCTTT,CASSVGQGAGEAFF
.,TRBJ2-2,TRBD2,TRBV5-5,TGTGCCAGCAGCCTCGCGGGGGGTTCGAACACCGGGGAGCTGTTTTTT,CASSLAGGSNTGELFF
once,TRBJ2-1,.,TRBV5-1,TGCGCCAGCAGCTTTCAGTTTCAGGTCCCCAACAATGAGCAGTTCTTC,CASSFQFQVPNNEQFF
.,TRBJ2-5,TRBD2,TRBV28,TGTGCCAGCCGCGGGACTAGCGGGGGCCGGGAGACCCAGTACTTC,CASRGTSGGRETQYF
few,TRBJ1-1,.,TRBV3-1/TRBV3-2,TGTGCCAGCAGCCCACGAGGAGGGTCGAACACTGAAGCTTTCTTT,CASSPRGGSNTEAFF
.,TRBJ2-5,TRBD2,TRBV10-1,TGCGCCAGCGCCCCCGGGACTAGCGGGAGGGAAGAGACCCAGTACTTC,CASAPGTSGREETQYF
.,TRBJ1-1,.,TRBV7-9,TGTGCCAGCAGCTCCCGGGGGGGTTCTGAAGCTTTCTTT,CASSSRGGSEAFF
.,TRBJ1-4,.,TRBV4-2,TGTGCCAGCAGCCGACTGACTGATGAAAAACTGTTTTTT,CASSRLTDEKLFF
.,TRBJ2-7,TRBD1,TRBV11-3,TGTGCCAGCAGCTTCGGACAGGGAGACTACGAGCAGTACTTC,CASSFGQGDYEQYF
.,TRBJ2-7,TRBD2,TRBV13,TGTGCCAGCAGCTTAAGCGGGGTTCAGCCCTACGAGCAGTACTTC,CASSLSGVQPYEQYF
.,TRBJ2-5,TRBD1,TRBV24-1,TGTGCCACCAGTGATTTAGGCAGGGGGAACCAAGAGACCCAGTACTTC,CATSDLGRGNQETQYF
.,TRBJ1-1,.,TRBV2,TGTGCCAGCAAAGGGGTGAGAGCCCCCCCCGAAGCTTTCTTT,CASKGVRAPPEAFF
.,TRBJ2-7,TRBD2,TRBV19,TGTGCCAGTAGTGACGGACTAGCGGGAGCAAGGGAGCAGTACTTC,CASSDGLAGAREQYF
.,TRBJ2-7,.,TRBV5-5,TGTGCCAGCAGCCCCTACAGGCGTAGCTACGAGCAGTACTTC,CASSPYRRSYEQYF
.,TRBJ2-1,.,TRBV29-1,TGCAGCGTTGAGGGCGTGAGCTCCTACAATGAGCAGTTCTTC,CSVEGVSSYNEQFF
.,TRBJ1-2,.,TRBV6-5,TGTGCCAGCAGCACCCGAGGAGGGGTCGGCGGCTACACCTTC,CASSTRGGVGGYTF
.,TRBJ1-2,.,TRBV12-3/TRBV12-4,TGTGCCAGCAGTTTTTCACAGCATGGCTACACCTTC,CASSFSQHGYTF
.,TRBJ2-1,TRBD1,TRBV7-2,TGTGCCAGCAGCTTAGTGGGACAGGGTGTAAATGAGCAGTTCTTC,CASSLVGQGVNEQFF
.,TRBJ2-7,TRBD1,TRBV6-1,TGTGCCAGCAGTGAAAGGGACAGGGCTGTCCTAAGGGAGCAGTACTTC,CASSERDRAVLREQYF
.,TRBJ1-1,.,TRBV2,TGTGCCAGCACGGTAGTCCCAGGAGCTTTCTTT,CASTVVPGAFF
.,TRBJ2-1,.,TRBV19,TGTGCCAGTAGTACTCATGTAGGGGGACCATACAATGAGCAGTTCTTC,CASSTHVGGPYNEQFF
.,TRBJ2-1,.,TRBV19,TGTGCCAGTAGTCGGGCGGGGGCAATTGGTGAGCAGTTCTTC,CASSRAGAIGEQFF
.,TRBJ2-1,TRBD2,TRBV19,TGTGCCAGTAGTATAGTCCCGGGACTAGGGCGGTACAATGAGCAGTTCTTC,CASSIVPGLGRYNEQFF
.,TRBJ2-7,.,TRBV30,TGTGCCTGGACTGGACTCACTAACGAGCAGTACTTC,CAWTGLTNEQYF
few,TRBJ2-2,TRBD2,TRBV7-8,TGTGCCAGCAGTAGGACTAGCGGTTGGACCGGGGAGCTGTTTTTT,CASSRTSGWTGELFF
once,TRBJ1-2,.,TRBV30,TGTGCCTGGAGGGGAGATGCAGGTCATGGGGGCTACACCTTC,CAWRGDAGHGGYTF
.,TRBJ2-7,.,TRBV27,TGTGCCAGCAGTCCCGGAGAGCGATACGAGCAGTACTTC,CASSPGERYEQYF
.,TRBJ1-2,.,TRBV4-1,TGCGCCAGCAGCCAAGGGGGGGGACCCCCGGGGGGCTACACCTTC,CASSQGGGPPGGYTF
once,TRBJ1-6,TRBD1,TRBV3-1/TRBV3-2,TGTGCCAGCAGCCAAGGAAGTTCAGGGGGCTTGGGATCACCCCTCCACTTT,CASSQGSSGGLGSPLHF
.,TRBJ1-2,.,TRBV10-3,TGTGCCATTAGGACAGAGGGCTACACCTTC,CAIRTEGYTF
once,TRBJ1-2,TRBD1,TRBV29-1,TGCAGCGCTCTGGACAGGGGATGGGATGGCTACACCTTC,CSALDRGWDGYTF
.,TRBJ2-3,TRBD2,TRBV6-5,TGTGCCAGCAGCGCTAGCGGGAGTTTCGGTACGCAGTATTTT,CASSASGSFGTQYF
.,TRBJ2-3,TRBD2,TRBV29-1,TGCAGCGGCGCGGGAGGGACAGATACGCAGTATTTT,CSGAGGTDTQYF
.,TRBJ2-1,.,TRBV7-9,TGTGCCAGCAGCTTTGGTCTAGTCGGCAATGAGCAGTTCTTC,CASSFGLVGNEQFF
.,TRBJ1-1,.,TRBV9,TGTGCCAGCAGCCCCCAGGGCTCTGAAGCTTTCTTT,CASSPQGSEAFF
.,TRBJ1-3,.,TRBV2,TGTGCCAGCAGGGCCCATGGACAGATCTCTGGAAACACCATATATTTT,CASRAHGQISGNTIYF
.,TRBJ2-1,.,TRBV2,TGTGCCAGCAGCAGAAGGACAGCTACCTACAATGAGCAGTTCTTC,CASSRRTATYNEQFF
.,TRBJ2-7,.,TRBV20-1,TGCAGTGTAGAGCGGGACATCGAGCAGTACTTC,CSVERDIEQYF
.,TRBJ2-3,.,TRBV4-1,TGCGCCAGCAGCCAAGTCGGGGACACCAGCACAGATACGCAGTATTTT,CASSQVGDTSTDTQYF
.,TRBJ2-3,TRBD2,TRBV5-1,TGCGCCAGCAGCTTGCAGCGGGGGGGCTCAGATACGCAGTATTTT,CASSLQRGGSDTQYF
.,TRBJ1-6,TRBD1,TRBV5-1,TGCGCCAGCAGCTTGGGGCAGGGGGGTAATTCACCCCTCCACTTT,CASSLGQGGNSPLHF
.,TRBJ2-3,.,TRBV6-5,TGTGCCAGCAGACGACCGGACTTTAGTACGCAGTATTTT,CASRRPDFSTQYF
.,TRBJ1-2,TRBD1,TRBV4-1,TGCGCCAGCAGCCACAGCACGAACTCCGGGACAGGGGGCTATGGCTACACCTTC,CASSHSTNSGTGGYGYTF
.,TRBJ2-7,TRBD1,TRBV19,TGTGCCAGTAGTTGGGACAGGGGAGGCGAGCAGTACTTC,CASSWDRGGEQYF
.,TRBJ2-3,TRBD1,TRBV5-1,TGCGCCAGCAGCCCGCCTCGGACAGGGGGCGCAGATACGCAGTATTTT,CASSPPRTGGADTQYF
once,TRBJ2-7,.,TRBV14,TGTGCCAGCAGCCAAGCGACTTCCTACGGCGACTACGAGCAGTACTTC,CASSQATSYGDYEQYF
.,TRBJ1-1,TRBD1,TRBV18,TGTGCCAGCTCACCCGCGACCACAGGGGTTTCTACTAAGGTTGAAGCTTTCTTT,CASSPATTGVSTKVEAFF
.,TRBJ1-5,.,TRBV19,TGTGCCAGTAGTATGGGGCAGCCCAATCAGCCCCAGCATTTT,CASSMGQPNQPQHF
.,TRBJ1-1,TRBD1,TRBV28,TGTGCCAGCAGTTTCGAGCGTGGGCGCAGGGGGCAACAAGCTTTCTTT,CASSFERGRRGQQAFF
.,TRBJ2-5,TRBD1,TRBV7-7,TGTGCTAGCAGGGACAGGGGGCCCGAAGAGACCCAGTACTTC,CASRDRGPEETQYF
.,TRBJ1-1,.,TRBV19,TGTGCCAGTAGTTTTGCCGGGACAGAAGCTTTCTTT,CASSFAGTEAFF
.,TRBJ1-1,TRBD1,TRBV28,TGTGCCAGCAGACCGGTGTTGTTGACAGGGGGCCTGGGCACTGAAGCTTTCTTT,CASRPVLLTGGLGTEAFF
once,TRBJ2-1,.,TRBV27,TGTGCCAGCAGTTTAAGGGGTGAGCAGTTCTTC,CASSLRGEQFF
.,TRBJ1-1,.,TRBV3-1/TRBV3-2,TGTGCCAGCAGCCTAGGAGTTATGAGGGCCCGATCTAACACTGAAGCTTTCTTT,CASSLGVMRARSNTEAFF
.,TRBJ2-3,.,TRBV3-1/TRBV3-2,TGTGCCAGCAGCATAAGGGGTGGAGATACGCAGTATTTT,CASSIRGGDTQYF
.,TRBJ1-4,TRBD1,TRBV28,TGTGCCAGCAGTCCCCCCCCGAGACAGGGCCCTAATGAAAAACTGTTTTTT,CASSPPPRQGPNEKLFF
.,TRBJ2-7,TRBD1,TRBV7-8,TGTGCCAGCAGCTTACGACAGGGGGCTTTCGGGGAGCAGTACTTC,CASSLRQGAFGEQYF
.,TRBJ1-2,TRBD1,TRBV10-3,TGTGCCCTTTCCGACAGGGGAGGTTATGGCTACACCTTC,CALSDRGGYGYTF
.,TRBJ2-1,TRBD2,TRBV30,TGTGCCTGGAGTGCTTTACGCCGGGAGGTTTACAATGAGCAGTTCTTC,CAWSALRREVYNEQFF
.,TRBJ2-4,TRBD1,TRBV15,TGTGCCACCAGCAGGGGACAGCCCTCTCAGAACATTCAGTACTTC,CATSRGQPSQNIQYF